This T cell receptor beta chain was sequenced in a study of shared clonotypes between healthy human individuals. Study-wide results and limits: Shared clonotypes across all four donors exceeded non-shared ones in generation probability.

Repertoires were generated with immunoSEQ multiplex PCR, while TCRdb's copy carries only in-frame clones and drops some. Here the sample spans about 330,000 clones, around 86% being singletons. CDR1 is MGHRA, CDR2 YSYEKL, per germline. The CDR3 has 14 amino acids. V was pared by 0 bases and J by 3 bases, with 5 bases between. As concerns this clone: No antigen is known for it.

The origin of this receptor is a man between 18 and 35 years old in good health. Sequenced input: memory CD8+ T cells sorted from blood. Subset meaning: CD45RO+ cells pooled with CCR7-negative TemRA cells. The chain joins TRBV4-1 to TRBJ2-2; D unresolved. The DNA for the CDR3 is TGCGCCAGCAGCCAAGAAGTATACACCGGGGAGCTGTTTTTT. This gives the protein CASSQEVYTGELFF.